This T cell receptor (beta chain) originates from a study of beta chain features in type 1 diabetes. Looking at the study overall: Examined across all samples were around 110 million sorted cells.

The whole isolated RNA underwent reverse transcription, so sequencing captured expressed TCRB transcripts. Libraries were prepared by immunoSEQ multiplex PCR; TCRdb keeps only in-frame clonotypes and omits some of them. This table has hundreds of thousands of clones, more than 12% appearing once. The CDR3 spans 15 residues. Germline CDR1 is MNHNS and CDR2 is SASEGT. Between the trimmed V and J ends, which lost 2 bases and 7 bases, there was a span of 15 bases. This clone turned up a few times. Its antigen is still unknown. Cells sorted by CD45RO/CCR7/CD25/CD127/CD95/CD27 comprised CD4+ naive, central memory, regulatory and stem cell-like memory cells. Broader study findings: Cells expressing TCR highly could be over-represented by cDNA sequencing. Moderately but significantly shorter TCRB CDR3s were found in Type 1 diabetes patients in all four CD4+ subsets.

This TCR was recovered from a man younger than 35 with type 1 diabetes. What was sequenced was naive CD4+ T cells from blood. This chain connects TRBV6-1 to TRBJ2-1; D may be TRBD1 (5 bases). CDR3 sequence reads: CASSELSGIGNEQFF. Here the CDR3 DNA reads TGTGCCAGCAGTGAATTGTCAGGGATAGGGAATGAGCAGTTCTTC.